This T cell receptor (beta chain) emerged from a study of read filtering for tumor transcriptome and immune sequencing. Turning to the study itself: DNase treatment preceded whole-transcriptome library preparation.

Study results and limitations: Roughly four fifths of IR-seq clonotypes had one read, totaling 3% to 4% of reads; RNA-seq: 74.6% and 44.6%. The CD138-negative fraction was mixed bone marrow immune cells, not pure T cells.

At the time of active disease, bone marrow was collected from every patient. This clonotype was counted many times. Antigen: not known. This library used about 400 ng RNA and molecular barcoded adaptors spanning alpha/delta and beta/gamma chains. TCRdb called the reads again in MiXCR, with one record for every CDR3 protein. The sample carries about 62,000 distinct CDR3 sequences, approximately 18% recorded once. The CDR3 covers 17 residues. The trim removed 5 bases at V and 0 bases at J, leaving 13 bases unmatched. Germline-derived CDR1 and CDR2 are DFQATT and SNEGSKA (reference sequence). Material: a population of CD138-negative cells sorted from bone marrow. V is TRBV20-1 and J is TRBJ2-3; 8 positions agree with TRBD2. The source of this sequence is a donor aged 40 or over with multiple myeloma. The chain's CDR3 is CSAGGAGGKSSTDTQYF. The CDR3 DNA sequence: TGCAGTGCTGGAGGCGCGGGGGGAAAATCTAGCACAGATACGCAGTATTTT.